A single sample gave rise to the 21 T cell receptor beta chains below, sequenced in a study of T cell responses to AZD1222 COVID-19 vaccine. Repertoires were generated with immunoSEQ multiplex PCR, while TCRdb's copy carries only in-frame clones and drops some. The table lists 200,000 or so clones, 92% of them singletons. This specimen was peripheral blood, taken on day 0 of AZD1222 vaccination. The receptors here all came from an adult in good health.

This chain connects TRBV2 to TRBJ1-1; D not certain. V shed 4 bases and J shed 1 base, with 10 bases lying between them. The length of the CDR3 is 14 residues. The germline V gene encodes CDR1 SNHLY and CDR2 FYNNEI. The CDR3 region has the DNA TGTGCCAGCAGTGGTACAGTCAGGAACACTGAAGCTTTCTTT. Its protein product is CASSGTVRNTEAFF.

The chain uses TRBV2 and TRBJ2-7, with a weak D call TRBD1 (6 bases). The CDR3 runs 13 residues. Germline-derived CDR1 and CDR2 are SNHLY and FYNNEI. Trimming removed 5 bases at V and 7 bases at J, with 15 bases between. The CDR3 coding sequence is TGTGCCAGCAGTTCGGACAGATCGCGGGAGCAGTACGTC. Amino acids: CASSSDRSREQYV.

This chain joins TRBV2 and TRBJ1-5; D not certain. Deletions cut 7 bases from V and 6 bases from J, with 13 bases between. The CDR3 totals 13 residues. Germline CDR1 and CDR2: SNHLY and FYNNEI. The CDR3 reads CASNREVGQPQHF. The CDR3 region has the DNA TGTGCCAGCAATCGGGAAGTGGGTCAGCCCCAGCATTTT.

The V call is TRBV6-1, the J call TRBJ1-4; TRBD1 agrees at 8 bases. This CDR3 has 14 residues. CDR1 and CDR2 from the germline V gene are MNHNS and SASEGT. The junction had 7 bases not matched to a gene; V was cut back by 7 bases and J by 6 bases. The CDR3 protein is CASIKDRVDEKLFF. DNA of the CDR3: TGTGCCAGCATTAAGGACAGGGTCGATGAAAAACTGTTTTTT.

The chain carries TRBV4-1 and TRBJ2-3, with 11 bases fitting TRBD2. The germline V gene has CDR1 MGHRA and CDR2 YSYEKL. This CDR3 has 16 amino acids. J lost 2 bases, V lost 4 bases, and 5 bases had no gene match. Here the CDR3 DNA reads TGCGCCAGCAGCCTTCGACTAGCGGGGACCACAGATACGCAGTATTTT. Protein product: CASSLRLAGTTDTQYF.

The chain couples TRBV6-5 to TRBJ1-5; tentative D call: TRBD1 (5 bases). The ends were cut back, 6 bases at V and 0 bases at J, with 12 bases in the middle. This CDR3 is built from 15 residues. CDR1 is MNHEY, CDR2 SVGAGI, per germline. CDR3 in amino acids: CASRRGRDSNQPQHF. The CDR3, as DNA: TGTGCCAGCAGGAGGGGACGGGATAGCAATCAGCCCCAGCATTTT.

The CDR3 loop is CASSLGQGYGYTF. The CDR3 region has the DNA TGTGCCAGCAGTTTGGGGCAGGGTTATGGCTACACCTTC. The V and J genes are TRBV28 and TRBJ1-2; possibly TRBD1 for D (5 bases). Germline V gives CDR1 MDHEN, CDR2 SYDVKM. V lost 3 bases to trimming and J lost 5 bases, with 10 bases between them. The CDR3 totals 13 residues.

The chain carries TRBV7-9 and TRBJ1-6, with no clear D. Trimming took 4 bases from V and 7 from J, leaving 14 bases between them. Germline values: CDR1 SEHNR, CDR2 FQNEAQ (reference sequence). CDR3 length equals 15 residues. The CDR3 DNA is TGTGCCAGCAGCTCCAGACAAGACCCAAATTCACCCCTCCACTTT. This codes for CASSSRQDPNSPLHF.

The chain links TRBV2 to TRBJ2-7, with a weak D call TRBD1 (6 bases). Trimming took 4 bases from V and 4 from J, leaving 23 bases between them. The CDR3 runs to 17 residues. Germline V CDR1 and CDR2: SNHLY, FYNNEI. The CDR3 protein is CASSADRNRQGGYEQYF. CDR3 DNA: TGTGCCAGCAGTGCAGACAGGAATCGCCAGGGTGGGTACGAGCAGTACTTC.

The rearrangement joins TRBV5-5 to TRBJ1-2, with a tentative D call TRBD1 (6 bases). Germline V gene sequence: CDR1 SGHKS, CDR2 YYEKEE (reference sequence). The CDR3 length is 13 residues. Deletions cut 4 bases from V and 8 bases from J, with 15 bases between. In nucleotides, the CDR3 is TGTGCCAGCAGCCGCGGGGGGGCCGGCGGCTACACCTTC. Encoded protein: CASSRGGAGGYTF.

In its sample, this clone was seen once. The V gene is TRBV4-1, the J gene TRBJ1-5; D might be TRBD1 (6 bases). The CDR3 runs to 17 residues. CDR1 and CDR2 (germline): MGHRA, YSYEKL. The germline V and J ends were trimmed by 3 bases and 4 bases, with 19 bases remaining between them. CDR3 protein: CASSQTQGSVGNQPQHF. The CDR3 DNA reads as TGCGCCAGCAGCCAGACGCAGGGGAGTGTTGGTAATCAGCCCCAGCATTTT.

The chain joins TRBV2 to TRBJ1-6; 9 bases line up with TRBD1. J gave up 3 bases and V 8 bases, and 5 bases lay outside the gene matches. Germline CDR1 and CDR2: SNHLY and FYNNEI. CDR3 length: 15 residues. The CDR3 sequence is CASWDRDFYNSPLHF. In DNA, the CDR3 is TGTGCCAGCTGGGACAGGGATTTCTATAATTCACCCCTCCACTTT.

This sequence joins TRBV7-9 and TRBJ1-3, with a tentative D call TRBD1 (5 bases). CDR1 and CDR2 from the germline V gene are SEHNR and FQNEAQ (reference sequence). The CDR3 consists of 13 residues. CDR3 DNA: TGTGCTACCAGGGTCCACTCTGGAAACACCATATATTTT. Amino acids: CATRVHSGNTIYF. The full variable domain, completed using reference TRBV7-9 and TRBJ1-3, is DTGVSQNPRHKITKRGQNVTFRCDPISEHNRLYWYRQTLGQGPEFLTYFQNEAQLEKSRLLSDRFSAERPKGSFSTLEIQRTEQGDSAMYLCATRVHSGNTIYFGEGSWLTVV.

This chain links TRBV29-1 with TRBJ2-7, with D hard to call. Trimming left V 2 bases short and J 0 bases short, with 11 bases between. The germline V gene has CDR1 SQVTM and CDR2 ANQGSEA. CDR3 size: 14 residues. Written as DNA, the CDR3 is TGCAGCGTTGAAACCTACGGCACCTCCTACGAGCAGTACTTC. Translated: CSVETYGTSYEQYF.

About this clone: The sample holds other DNA sequences that translate to the same CDR3. The V and J genes are TRBV6-2 or TRBV6-3 and TRBJ1-5, with TRBD1 matching 8 bases. The length of the CDR3 is 13 residues. Germline CDR1 MNHEY, CDR2 SVGEGT. Trimming removed 5 bases from V and 4 bases from J; junction bases left unmatched: 1. CDR3 sequence (DNA): TGTGCCAGCAGTCGACAGGGGAATCAGCCCCAGCATTTT. This codes for CASSRQGNQPQHF.

This clone was observed a handful of times. The chain employs TRBV4-1 and TRBJ1-1; TRBD1 agrees at 8 bases. V shed 4 bases and J 1 base; nucleotides not matched to a gene: 2. The germline V gene encodes CDR1 MGHRA and CDR2 YSYEKL. The CDR3 totals 14 residues. This chain's CDR3 is CASSLGTGNTEAFF. As DNA, the CDR3 is TGCGCCAGCAGCCTAGGGACAGGGAACACTGAAGCTTTCTTT.

This sequence joins TRBV6-5 and TRBJ1-1, with TRBD1 as a possible D gene (5 bases). The length of the CDR3 is 16 residues. Trimming left V 2 bases short and J 1 base short, with 14 bases between. The germline gives CDR1 MNHEY, CDR2 SVGAGI. The DNA for the CDR3 is TGTGCCAGCAGTTACACAGATTGGGGGAGGAACACTGAAGCTTTCTTT. It encodes CASSYTDWGRNTEAFF.

The chain couples TRBV6-2 or TRBV6-3 to TRBJ2-7; D is possibly TRBD1 (7 bases). V lost 5 bases, J lost 4 bases, and 15 bases lay in between. Germline CDR1 and CDR2: MNHEY and SVGEGT. The CDR3 totals 14 residues. The CDR3 reads CASSTRQGGYEQYF. CDR3 DNA: TGTGCCAGCAGTACCCGGCAGGGGGGATACGAGCAGTACTTC.

This clone was counted only a few times. The J gene is TRBJ1-1, the V gene TRBV29-1; a possible D gene is TRBD1 (5 bases). Germline loops: CDR1 SQVTM, CDR2 ANQGSEA. The CDR3 has 14 residues. V lost 6 bases and J lost 5, with 19 bases in between. Here the CDR3 reads CSVPKGGERTEAFF. CDR3 DNA: TGCAGCGTCCCCAAGGGAGGGGAACGGACTGAAGCTTTCTTT.

This clone was seen just once. This sequence joins TRBV29-1 and TRBJ1-1, with 11 bases matching TRBD1. In germline, CDR1 is SQVTM, CDR2 ANQGSEA. Trimming cost V 6 bases and J 8 bases; bases outside gene matches: 5. The CDR3 sequence is 12 residues long. This CDR3 reads CSVGTGGSEAFF. The CDR3 DNA reads TGCAGCGTGGGGACAGGGGGATCAGAAGCTTTCTTT.

The chain carries TRBV29-1 and TRBJ1-5, with D tentatively TRBD1 (5 bases). Looked up from germline, CDR1 is SQVTM and CDR2 is ANQGSEA. Trimming took off 4 bases at V and 7 bases at J, with 14 bases between the two ends. The CDR3 is 13 residues long. The CDR3 here is CSVGGVRDQPQHF. The DNA of the CDR3 is TGCAGCGTTGGAGGGGTCAGGGACCAGCCCCAGCATTTT.